This TCR beta chain was sequenced during a study of blood T cell repertoires in COVID-19. Germline-derived CDR1 and CDR2 are MNHGY and SVAAGI. There are 14 residues in the CDR3. V was shortened by 4 bases and J by 14 bases, with 18 bases between the two germline ends. This clone was detected only a few times. TCRdb keeps only in-frame clones here, not all; method: immunoSEQ multiplex PCR. The sample holds 450,000 to 500,000 clones, 70% to 90% seen once. The rearrangement links TRBV6-9 to TRBJ1-6; unclear D gene. Sequenced sample: peripheral blood. The TCR was taken from a human donor in a cohort sampled during active COVID-19. CDR3 protein: CASSLPYSRTTLHF. In nucleotides, the CDR3 is TGTGCCAGCAGTTTACCTTACAGCCGAACGACCCTCCACTTT.